Below, 29 T cell receptor beta chains from the same sample are listed, as sequenced in a study of shared clonotypes between healthy human individuals. Produced via immunoSEQ multiplex PCR; TCRdb's table is partial and in-frame only. The sample has fewer than 550,000 clones; about 80% are singletons. Sequencing input: PBMCs. These TCRs come from a woman aged 40 to 50 in good health. Some clones in this sample may be carry-over from other donors' samples.

This chain links TRBV27 with TRBJ1-4; D is undetermined. V shed 1 base and J shed 8 bases, with 14 bases lying between them. The germline CDR1 and CDR2 sequences are MNHEY and SMNVEV (reference sequence). The CDR3 is 15 amino acids. The CDR3 DNA follows: TGTGCCAGCAGTTTATATGTCAAAACGGGGGAAAAACTGTTTTTT. It yields the protein CASSLYVKTGEKLFF.

This clone was seen a single time. This chain links TRBV10-3 with TRBJ2-7; D unclear. The CDR3 length is 15 residues. Trimming pared 3 bases from V and 4 bases from J, leaving 16 bases between. CDR1 is ENHRY and CDR2 is SYGVKD in the germline V gene. CDR3 coding DNA: TGTGCCATCAGTGATGGCACCGTGAGCCCTTACGAGCAGTACTTC. It specifies CAISDGTVSPYEQYF.

The V call is TRBV11-3, the J call TRBJ2-1, with unresolved D. The CDR3 is 13 amino acids. Trimming pared 0 bases from V and 10 bases from J, leaving 10 bases between. Looked up from germline, CDR1 is SGHNT and CDR2 is YENEEA. For the CDR3, the DNA is TGTGCCAGCAGCTTAGAACAGACCGAGGAGCAGTTCTTC. Translated: CASSLEQTEEQFF.

In this sample, this clone turned up once. The CDR3 spells CASSSPGQGKNEQFF. CDR3 DNA: TGTGCCAGCAGCTCACCGGGACAGGGTAAGAATGAGCAGTTCTTC. The gene calls are TRBV5-4 and TRBJ2-1; 9 bases match TRBD1. Germline loops: CDR1 SGHNT, CDR2 YYREEE (reference sequence). The CDR3 length is 15 residues. Trimming cost V 3 bases and J 7 bases; bases outside gene matches: 8.

This chain links TRBV5-5 with TRBJ2-5; 7 bases line up with TRBD2. Germline V lookup: CDR1 SGHKS, CDR2 YYEKEE (reference sequence). This CDR3 region has 15 residues. J was trimmed by 1 base and V by 4 bases; bases with no gene match: 7. This chain's CDR3 is CASSKGLDFQETQYF. The CDR3 DNA sequence: TGTGCCAGCAGCAAAGGACTAGATTTCCAAGAGACCCAGTACTTC.

The chain carries TRBV5-6 and TRBJ2-3, with D perhaps given as TRBD1 or TRBD2 (5 bases each). CDR1 and CDR2 (germline): SGHDT, YYEEEE. This CDR3 region has 15 residues. The V gene lost 2 bases and the J gene lost 2 bases, with 12 bases spanning the gap. The CDR3 region is CASSFFKGTTDTQYF. CDR3 nucleotides: TGTGCCAGCAGCTTTTTTAAGGGGACCACAGATACGCAGTATTTT.

This chain's CDR3 is CASSKAGGGPYEQYF. CDR3 DNA: TGTGCCAGCAGTAAGGCAGGGGGGGGACCCTACGAGCAGTACTTC. The chain couples TRBV6-9 to TRBJ2-7, with D tentatively TRBD1 or TRBD2 (7 bases each). V lost 5 bases to trimming and J lost 2 bases, with 16 bases between them. Germline CDR1 reads MNHGY; CDR2 reads SVAAGI. CDR3 size: 15 residues.

This clone showed up many times. The same CDR3 can be traced to other DNA sequences in this sample. This chain uses TRBV28 with TRBJ1-2; 8 nucleotides match TRBD1. V gave up 5 bases and J gave up 7 bases; unmatched junction bases: 6. Germline loops: CDR1 MDHEN, CDR2 SYDVKM. The CDR3 totals 13 residues. The CDR3 spells CASSRTGPGGYTF. The CDR3 DNA is TGTGCCAGCAGTCGGACAGGGCCAGGTGGCTACACCTTC.

The chain carries TRBV5-1 and TRBJ1-3, with D maybe TRBD1 (6 bases). Trimming took 4 bases from V and 4 from J, leaving 12 bases between them. CDR1 is SGHRS and CDR2 is YFSETQ in the germline V gene. The length of the CDR3 is 14 residues. The CDR3 reads CASSTQTGGNTIYF. CDR3 sequence (DNA): TGCGCCAGCAGCACCCAAACAGGGGGAAACACCATATATTTT.

This chain links TRBV5-6 with TRBJ2-7, with D possibly called TRBD1 or TRBD2 (5 bases each). V dropped 0 bases and J dropped 7 bases, with 23 bases sitting between them. This CDR3 has 17 amino acids. In germline, CDR1 is SGHDT, CDR2 YYEEEE. The CDR3 is CASSLARDLAILEEQYF. The CDR3, as DNA: TGTGCCAGCAGCTTGGCCAGGGACCTTGCTATACTGGAGGAGCAGTACTTC.

The rearrangement uses TRBV6-6 and TRBJ2-1; D tentatively reads TRBD1 or TRBD2 (5 bases each). This CDR3 region has 14 residues. The germline CDR1 and CDR2 sequences are MNHNY and SVGAGI (reference sequence). Trimming stripped 4 bases from V and 8 bases from J, with 15 bases between. The CDR3 reads CASSSRLRDDEQFF. For the CDR3, the DNA is TGTGCCAGCAGTTCCCGACTAAGGGACGATGAGCAGTTCTTC.

This clone appeared a single time. This sequence joins TRBV16 and TRBJ2-7; 7 bases are shared with TRBD2. This CDR3 has 15 amino acids. Germline assignment: CDR1 KGHSY and CDR2 FQNENV. Germline trimming cut 6 bases from V and 0 bases from J; bases unmatched to any gene: 8. The CDR3 DNA sequence: TGTGCCAGCAGAGCCCTAGCGGTCTCCTCCTACGAGCAGTACTTC. Translated, it gives CASRALAVSSYEQYF.

V and J are TRBV5-1 and TRBJ2-1, with 11 bases that match TRBD2. Germline assignment: CDR1 SGHRS and CDR2 YFSETQ. CDR3 length equals 15 residues. V gave up 0 bases and J gave up 6 bases; unmatched junction bases: 2. The CDR3 DNA reads TGCGCCAGCAGCTTGGAAACTAGCGGGAGCAATGAGCAGTTCTTC. This translates into CASSLETSGSNEQFF.

The V call is TRBV25-1, the J call TRBJ1-1, with D hard to call. This CDR3 region has 13 residues. Trimming left V 7 bases short and J 0 bases short, with 9 bases between. Germline-derived CDR1 and CDR2 are MGHDK and SYGVNS. Written as DNA, the CDR3 is TGTGCCAGCAATGGCAGAGTGAACACTGAAGCTTTCTTT. Amino acids: CASNGRVNTEAFF.

The V and J genes are TRBV5-1 and TRBJ2-3, with 7 bases fitting TRBD2. With 4 bases clipped from V and 0 bases from J, the junction kept 8 bases outside the gene matches. The CDR3 spans 16 residues. Germline lookup yields CDR1 SGHRS and CDR2 YFSETQ. The CDR3 loop is CASSPPLAESTDTQYF. Here the CDR3 DNA reads TGCGCCAGCAGCCCCCCCCTAGCGGAGAGCACAGATACGCAGTATTTT.

This chain uses TRBV10-2 with TRBJ2-1; 10 bases are a match to TRBD1. With 7 bases clipped from V and 2 bases from J, the junction kept 14 bases outside the gene matches. The CDR3 is 18 amino acids. CDR1 and CDR2 from the germline V gene are WSHSY and SAAADI. Written as DNA, the CDR3 is TGCGCCAGCACCGCCGGGACAGGGGCTCGTACGCCCTACAATGAGCAGTTCTTC. This gives the protein CASTAGTGARTPYNEQFF.

This chain connects TRBV2 to TRBJ1-6, with D hard to call. This CDR3 is 13 amino acids long. V shed 5 bases and J shed 6 bases, with 8 bases lying between them. Germline V gene data show CDR1 as SNHLY and CDR2 as FYNNEI. The CDR3 DNA follows: TGTGCCAGCAGTTTAGCGCTTAATTCACCCCTCCACTTT. Translating it yields CASSLALNSPLHF.

The chain carries TRBV28 and TRBJ2-7, with TRBD2 matching over 7 bases. The CDR3 has 17 amino acids. Trimming removed 3 bases from V and 2 bases from J; junction bases left unmatched: 13. The germline V gene encodes CDR1 MDHEN and CDR2 SYDVKM. CDR3 DNA: TGTGCCAGCAGTTTTTTTGTCCGGGGGGACCCCACCTACGAGCAGTACTTC. This gives the protein CASSFFVRGDPTYEQYF.

The chain has TRBV5-1 and TRBJ2-7; D perhaps matches TRBD1 (6 bases). The CDR3 totals 13 residues. Trimming cost V 0 bases and J 4 bases, with 8 bases left between them. CDR1 is SGHRS, CDR2 YFSETQ, per germline. The CDR3 here is CASSLGTEYEQYF. CDR3 DNA sequence: TGCGCCAGCAGCTTGGGGACAGAATACGAGCAGTACTTC.

This rearrangement joins TRBV7-3 to TRBJ1-1; 8 bases map to TRBD1. The CDR3 covers 14 residues. The V and J ends lost 5 bases and 1 base, in that order; junction bases with no gene match: 3. Germline loops: CDR1 SGHTA, CDR2 FQGTGA. CDR3 loop: CASSPTGANTEAFF. In DNA form, the CDR3 reads TGTGCCAGCAGCCCGACAGGGGCGAACACTGAAGCTTTCTTT.

This rearrangement joins TRBV7-2 to TRBJ2-2, with D unclear. The CDR3 runs 14 residues. Germline V CDR1 and CDR2: SGHTA, FQGNSA. V lost 5 bases, J lost 4 bases, and 11 bases lay in between. The CDR3 DNA is TGTGCCAGCAGCCGAAGGGTCGTCACCGGGGAGCTGTTTTTT. Its translation is CASSRRVVTGELFF.

This clone has a single count. The chain joins TRBV20-1 to TRBJ2-7; 9 bases agree with TRBD2. The CDR3 extends over 11 amino acids. Trimming took 3 bases from V and 6 from J; bases not matched to a gene: 0. Germline V gene data show CDR1 as DFQATT and CDR2 as SNEGSKA (reference sequence). The CDR3 DNA sequence: TGCAGTGCTAGGCGGGGGGGCGAGCAGTACTTC. Its protein product is CSARRGGEQYF.

The genes are TRBV2 and TRBJ2-5, with D perhaps matching TRBD2 (8 bases). CDR1 and CDR2 (germline): SNHLY, FYNNEI. CDR3 length equals 16 residues. The germline V and J ends were trimmed by 2 bases and 0 bases, with 13 bases remaining between them. The CDR3 is CASSERGGQNQETQYF. CDR3 in DNA: TGTGCCAGCAGTGAACGGGGGGGACAGAACCAAGAGACCCAGTACTTC.

About this clone: This sample also contains other DNA sequences that code for the same CDR3. This chain connects TRBV5-6 to TRBJ2-2; 7 bases fit TRBD1. The V and J ends lost 2 bases and 2 bases, in that order; junction bases with no gene match: 3. The CDR3 is 15 residues long. Per germline, CDR1 SGHDT and CDR2 YYEEEE. CDR3 protein: CASSFRDRNTGELFF. Here the CDR3 DNA reads TGTGCCAGCAGCTTCCGGGACAGAAACACCGGGGAGCTGTTTTTT.

The chain uses TRBV18 and TRBJ2-1; possible D gene TRBD1, 6 bases. V lost 6 bases to trimming and J lost 1 base, with 13 bases between them. In germline, CDR1 is KGHSH, CDR2 LQKENI. The CDR3 runs to 15 residues. The CDR3 DNA is TGTGCCAGCTCCCCGAGACAGGCGTCCTACAATGAGCAGTTCTTC. Translation gives CASSPRQASYNEQFF.

This sequence joins TRBV4-1 and TRBJ2-1; D tentatively reads TRBD1 or TRBD2 (5 bases each). Germline values: CDR1 MGHRA, CDR2 YSYEKL. V was trimmed by 6 bases and J by 0 bases, leaving 15 bases between them. This CDR3 spans 16 amino acids. CDR3 amino acids: CASRLAWGSSYNEQFF. CDR3 in DNA: TGCGCCAGCAGGCTAGCTTGGGGGAGCTCCTACAATGAGCAGTTCTTC.

The chain couples TRBV29-1 to TRBJ2-5; 11 bases agree with TRBD1. The CDR3 has 15 amino acids. J was trimmed by 9 bases and V by 1 base; bases with no gene match: 10. CDR1 SQVTM and CDR2 ANQGSEA come from the germline V gene. As DNA, the CDR3 is TGCAGCGTTGAAGGAACCAGCACGGGACAGGGGGCCCAGTACTTC. It is translated as CSVEGTSTGQGAQYF.

V and J are TRBV11-2 and TRBJ2-6, with unresolved D. Per germline, CDR1 SGHAT and CDR2 FQNNGV. The germline V and J ends were trimmed by 1 base and 3 bases, with 1 base remaining between them. CDR3 length: 13 residues. For the CDR3, the DNA is TGTGCCAGCAGCTTAGTTGGGGCCAACGTCCTGACTTTC. Encoded protein: CASSLVGANVLTF.

This clone showed up just a few times. The chain combines TRBV15 with TRBJ2-1; no clear D. The CDR3 covers 16 residues. From germline, CDR1 is LNHNV and CDR2 YYDKDF (reference sequence). The V end was cut by 5 bases, the J end by 9 bases, with 23 bases between. This chain's CDR3 is CATSLGRALLAREQFF. DNA of the CDR3: TGTGCCACCAGCCTCGGTAGGGCGCTCCTTGCCCGTGAGCAGTTCTTC.